This record looks at one T cell receptor beta chain sequence and its context. The data belong to a study of blood T cell repertoires in COVID-19. Across the study: There were acute and convalescent COVID-19 samples, and they came from the United States, Italy and Spain. In each case, the material was cDNA or gDNA derived from T cells, B-cell-depleted T cells, or PBMCs.

Generated by immunoSEQ multiplex PCR, the TCRdb table keeps only in-frame clones and is missing some. The data contain 150,000 or so clones, roughly three quarters of them singletons. Trimming took 1 base from V and 8 from J; bases not matched to a gene: 2. Germline V gives CDR1 SGDLS, CDR2 YYNGEE. There are 14 residues in the CDR3. Enrollment of patients from Seattle took place during active infection, with longitudinal follow-up. This chain joins TRBV9 and TRBJ2-1; TRBD2 matches 11 bases. The sequence came from a woman in her 70s with COVID-19, enrolled during active disease. Sequenced: peripheral blood. Here the CDR3 DNA reads TGTGCCAGCAGCGTACTGACTAGCGGGGATGAGCAGTTCTTC. The encoded protein is CASSVLTSGDEQFF.